Shown below are 10 T cell receptor beta chains from a single sample sequenced in a study of T cells after yellow fever vaccination. TCRdb ran MiXCR on the 5' RACE reads and lists one entry per CDR3 protein. Counted here are a few hundred thousand distinct CDR3 sequences, about a sixth occurring once; the ten biggest clones make up 17%. The input for sequencing was PBMCs, taken around 5 days after the first yellow fever vaccination. The receptors here all came from a man younger than 35 who received the YFV17D yellow fever vaccine.

The chain combines TRBV7-2 with TRBJ1-1; the D is unclear. CDR1 and CDR2 from the germline V gene are SGHTA and FQGNSA. The V gene lost 3 bases and the J gene lost 5 bases, with 10 bases spanning the gap. CDR3 length equals 13 residues. The CDR3 sequence is CASSFLLETEAFF. The CDR3 DNA reads TGTGCCAGCAGCTTCCTCCTTGAAACTGAAGCTTTCTTT.

This chain uses TRBV6-1 with TRBJ1-1, with no clear D. The CDR3 has 14 amino acids. From germline, CDR1 is MNHNS and CDR2 SASEGT. Trimming left V 5 bases short and J 1 base short, with 11 bases between. For the CDR3, the DNA is TGTGCCAGCAGTCGAACTCGTGGGAACACTGAAGCTTTCTTT. Translating gives CASSRTRGNTEAFF.

The rearrangement links TRBV4-3 to TRBJ1-4; D remains ambiguous. The V gene lost 3 bases and the J gene lost 8 bases, with 16 bases spanning the gap. The germline CDR1 and CDR2 sequences are LGHNA and YSLEER. The CDR3 sequence is 15 residues long. The CDR3 bases are TGCGCCAGCAGCCACAACCCTAGGGATCCAGAAAAACTGTTTTTT. This translates into CASSHNPRDPEKLFF.

In its sample, this clonotype was seen many times. The chain employs TRBV12-3 or TRBV12-4 and TRBJ2-1, with no clear D. Trimming took off 5 bases at V and 15 bases at J, with 17 bases between the two ends. This CDR3 comprises 12 residues. The CDR3, as DNA: TGTGCCAGCAGTACATGGACCACTTCGGTGTTCTTC. Amino acid sequence: CASSTWTTSVFF.

This clonotype was seen more than once but under ten times. The chain couples TRBV12-3 or TRBV12-4 to TRBJ2-3; 7 bases agree with TRBD2. V trimming: 3 bases; J trimming: 1 base; junction bases outside the gene matches: 1. The CDR3 length is 14 residues. The CDR3 sequence is CASSFREGTDTQYF. The CDR3 DNA reads as TGTGCCAGCAGTTTCCGGGAGGGCACAGATACGCAGTATTTT.

The V gene is TRBV27, the J gene TRBJ2-2; 7 nucleotides line up with TRBD1. Trimming at V came to 10 bases and at J to 1 base, leaving 6 bases not matched to a gene. The CDR3 is 14 residues long. CDR1 is MNHEY, CDR2 SMNVEV, per germline (reference sequence). CDR3 sequence: CAKPRDRNTGELFF. In DNA, the CDR3 is TGTGCCAAACCAAGGGACAGGAACACCGGGGAGCTGTTTTTT.

The chain links TRBV12-3 or TRBV12-4 to TRBJ1-3; tentatively, D is TRBD1 (5 bases). V was cut by 5 bases and J by 6 bases, with 11 bases left in between. This CDR3 has 13 amino acids. CDR3 coding DNA: TGTGCCAGCAGTACAACCGGGACAAACACCATATATTTT. It encodes CASSTTGTNTIYF.

Ten or more counts support this clonotype. The chain recombines TRBV5-1 with TRBJ2-2; TRBD1 matches at 9 bases. V lost 0 bases and J lost 7; bases outside the gene matches: 4. The germline V gene has CDR1 SGHRS and CDR2 YFSETQ. The CDR3 has 15 amino acids. The CDR3 sequence: CASSLAGQGNGELFF. The CDR3 coding sequence is TGCGCCAGCAGCTTGGCGGGACAGGGAAACGGGGAGCTGTTTTTT.

In its sample, this clonotype was seen a few times. The J gene is TRBJ2-3, the V gene TRBV24-1; D unclear. The CDR3 covers 14 residues. Trimming stripped 0 bases from V and 5 bases from J, with 8 bases between. From germline, CDR1 is KGHDR and CDR2 SFDVKD. The CDR3 DNA sequence: TGTGCCACCAGTGATTTGCTAGGGTTAGATACGCAGTATTTT. It specifies CATSDLLGLDTQYF.

This clonotype has only a few counts. The gene calls are TRBV19 and TRBJ1-5, with a weak D call TRBD1 (6 bases). The CDR3 runs 14 residues. The V gene lost 0 bases and the J gene lost 4 bases, with 7 bases spanning the gap. Germline CDR1 reads LNHDA; CDR2 reads SQIVND (reference sequence). The CDR3 reads CASSIEGGNQPQHF. In DNA, the CDR3 is TGTGCCAGTAGTATAGAAGGGGGAAATCAGCCCCAGCATTTT.